This T cell receptor (beta chain) was sequenced for a study of blood T cell repertoires in COVID-19. V dropped 6 bases and J dropped 1 base, with 12 bases sitting between them. The CDR3 runs to 15 residues. CDR1 is KGHSH and CDR2 is LQKENI in the germline V gene. This table comes from immunoSEQ multiplex PCR, and its TCRdb copy is limited to in-frame clones, with some not included. The repertoire holds approximately 89,000 clones, with around 75% as singletons. Sequences were obtained from peripheral blood. The TCR sequence derives from a man in his 70s with COVID-19, enrolled during active disease. V is TRBV18 and J is TRBJ2-2; possible D gene TRBD2, 5 bases. CDR3 DNA: TGTGCCAGCTCGCAAGTGGGAGAGAACACCGGGGAGCTGTTTTTT. It encodes CASSQVGENTGELFF.